A selection of T cell receptor beta chains follows, all from one sample in a study of early T cells in non-severe SARS-CoV-2 infection. MiXCR, run by TCRdb on the 5' RACE reads, gives a single entry per CDR3 protein. The table records approximately 76,000 distinct CDR3 sequences, roughly an eighth of them present only once. The sequencing sample was made of whole blood. The origin of the receptors is an adult who was a healthcare worker with PCR-confirmed SARS-CoV-2 infection or an uninfected control (not recorded which). Each CDR3 is given with its conserved first and last residue. The D gene is left open where the match is weak. The listing skips clone size in some rows; elsewhere it reads once, few, many or a size class.

TRBD2	TRBJ2-1	TRBV3-1	few	TGTGCCAGCAGCCAAGTGGGAGCGGGGGGTATCAATGAGCAGTTCTTC	CASSQVGAGGINEQFF
TRBD2	TRBJ2-3	TRBV12-3/TRBV12-4	many	TGTGCCAGCAGGGGACTAGCGGGAGTGGGGTCAGATACGCAGTATTTT	CASRGLAGVGSDTQYF
NA	TRBJ1-1	TRBV6-1	many	TGTGCCAGCAGTGATCTGGGCCGATCGAGGACTGAAGCTTTCTTT	CASSDLGRSRTEAFF
TRBD1	TRBJ1-2	TRBV6-6	few	TGTGCCAGCACTCCGGGACAGGGGGCCCTCTATGGCTACACCTTC	CASTPGQGALYGYTF
TRBD1	TRBJ1-5	TRBV19	many	TGTGCCAGTAGTACCGGGACAGATAGCAATCAGCCCCAGCATTTT	CASSTGTDSNQPQHF
TRBD1	TRBJ1-6	TRBV6-1	many	TGTGCCAGCAGGGCGAGACAGGGTGGTGATTCACCCCTCCACTTT	CASRARQGGDSPLHF
NA	TRBJ2-1	TRBV19	NA	TGTGCCAGTAGTTTGGGTGTGTATGAGCAGTTCTTC	CASSLGVYEQFF
NA	TRBJ1-5	TRBV12-3/TRBV12-4	many	TGTGCCAGCAGCCTGGGACAAATTCAGCCCCAGCATTTT	CASSLGQIQPQHF
NA	TRBJ2-7	TRBV11-1	NA	TGTGCCAGCAGCTTAAACCGGGACCCCGGCTACGAGCAGTACTTC	CASSLNRDPGYEQYF
NA	TRBJ2-7	TRBV11-3	NA	TGTGCCAGCAGCTCACCGAGATTCTACGAGCAGTACTTC	CASSSPRFYEQYF
TRBD2	TRBJ2-3	TRBV6-5	few	TGTGCCAGCAGCCTACGGACTAGCGGGGGGGCAGGAGATACGCAGTATTTT	CASSLRTSGGAGDTQYF
NA	TRBJ1-2	TRBV3-1	many	TGTGCCAGCAGCCACAGGGGCCTTAACTATGGCTACACCTTC	CASSHRGLNYGYTF
NA	TRBJ1-1	TRBV5-1	few	TGCGCCAGCAGCTTCCAGGGTGAAGCTTTCTTT	CASSFQGEAFF
TRBD1	TRBJ1-2	TRBV12-3/TRBV12-4	few	TGTGCCAGCAATCCCGGACAGGGGGCATCGAGCTACACCTTC	CASNPGQGASSYTF
TRBD1	TRBJ2-7	TRBV7-9	NA	TGTGCCAGCAGCCGTCCCCCCATGACAGGGAACGAGCAGTACTTC	CASSRPPMTGNEQYF
TRBD2	TRBJ2-1	TRBV7-6	NA	TGTGCCAGCAGCTTAGGGGAGGGGCTAGCGGGAGAGAATGAGCAGTTCTTC	CASSLGEGLAGENEQFF
NA	TRBJ1-1	TRBV5-1	few	TGCGCCAGCAGCTTGGGGGCGATGGGCACTGAAGCTTTCTTT	CASSLGAMGTEAFF
NA	TRBJ2-3	TRBV4-2	few	TGTGCCAGCAGCCAGAGGTTGACAGATACGCAGTATTTT	CASSQRLTDTQYF
TRBD1	TRBJ1-2	TRBV3-1	few	TGTGCCAGCAGCCAAGTTTCTTATACAGGGGACTATGGCTACACCTTC	CASSQVSYTGDYGYTF
TRBD2	TRBJ2-7	TRBV24-1	many	TGTGCCACCAGTGATTTTTACGGCGGGAGGTACGAGCAGTACTTC	CATSDFYGGRYEQYF
NA	TRBJ2-3	TRBV24-1	few	TGTGCCACCAGTGATTTGCGCCAGGGCCCAGATACGCAGTATTTT	CATSDLRQGPDTQYF
NA	TRBJ2-2	TRBV5-4	NA	TGTGCCAGCAGTTCTCCAGGGGCTGGGGGGACCGGGGAGCTGTTTTTT	CASSSPGAGGTGELFF
TRBD2	TRBJ2-2	TRBV7-9	NA	TGTGCCAGCAGCTTCGGACTAGCGGGTTACACCGGGGAGCTGTTTTTT	CASSFGLAGYTGELFF
NA	TRBJ2-7	TRBV7-9	NA	TGTGCCAGCAGCTTAGTGGGTGCCGGCCGAAACCACGAGCAGTACTTC	CASSLVGAGRNHEQYF
TRBD1	TRBJ1-6	TRBV3-1	NA	TGTGCCAGCAGCCAAGTGGAGGGGGCGCGTGGTTCACCCCTCCACTTT	CASSQVEGARGSPLHF
NA	TRBJ1-2	TRBV12-3/TRBV12-4	NA	TGTGCCAGCAGTGAAGACGTAGGACCAAACTATGGCTACACCTTC	CASSEDVGPNYGYTF
NA	TRBJ2-3	TRBV18	NA	TGTGCCAGCTCACCGGACAGCACAGATACGCAGTATTTT	CASSPDSTDTQYF
NA	TRBJ1-4	TRBV11-3	few	TGTGCCAGCGGCTCCGGGACAAGCAATGAAAAACTGTTTTTT	CASGSGTSNEKLFF
TRBD1	TRBJ1-5	TRBV5-1	few	TGCGCCAGCAGCTCGACAGGGGGCAATCAGCCCCAGCATTTT	CASSSTGGNQPQHF
NA	TRBJ2-1	TRBV30	many	TGTGCCTGGAGTGGGGGCCCAGGCTCCTACAATGAGCAGTTCTTC	CAWSGGPGSYNEQFF
TRBD1	TRBJ2-7	TRBV11-2	many	TGTGCCAGCAGCTGGGACAGGGACTACGAGCAGTACTTC	CASSWDRDYEQYF
TRBD2	TRBJ2-1	TRBV5-6	NA	TGTGCCAGCAGCTTGGAGGCTAGCGGGGGGCTCTACAATGAGCAGTTCTTC	CASSLEASGGLYNEQFF
NA	TRBJ2-3	TRBV7-2	many	TGTGCCAGCAGCTTAATGAGGACTACTAGCACAGATACGCAGTATTTT	CASSLMRTTSTDTQYF
NA	TRBJ2-7	TRBV20-1	NA	TGCAGTGCTATGGGCCCCAGCGAGCAGTACTTC	CSAMGPSEQYF
NA	TRBJ1-4	TRBV6-6	few	TGTGCCAGCAGTTCCCACGTGGACAGTGAAAAACTGTTTTTT	CASSSHVDSEKLFF
NA	TRBJ2-3	TRBV21-1	NA	TGTGCCAGCAGCAATCCCTCAGGGGAGGTTATCACAGATACGCAGTATTTT	CASSNPSGEVITDTQYF
TRBD2	TRBJ2-2	TRBV9	many	TGTGCCAGCAGTCCGGGACTAGCTCCGAGGGCCACCGGGGAGCTGTTTTTT	CASSPGLAPRATGELFF
TRBD1	TRBJ1-1	TRBV29-1	few	TGCAGCGTTCGTGAGACAGGGCTCTCGAACACTGAAGCTTTCTTT	CSVRETGLSNTEAFF
NA	TRBJ2-5	TRBV11-2	many	TGTGCCAGCGGTACAGGATGGCAAGAGACCCAGTACTTC	CASGTGWQETQYF
NA	TRBJ2-4	TRBV4-1	few	TGCGCCAGCAGCCAATTAGGGGGAGGGGAGGCCAAAAACATTCAGTACTTC	CASSQLGGGEAKNIQYF
NA	TRBJ1-1	TRBV19	many	TGTGCCAGTAGTACGACGACAGGCACTGAAGCTTTCTTT	CASSTTTGTEAFF
NA	TRBJ2-1	TRBV5-1	many	TGCGCCAGCAGCTTGGGACAGGCCTACAATGAGCAGTTCTTC	CASSLGQAYNEQFF
NA	TRBJ2-3	TRBV7-8	few	TGTGCCAGTAGATCGGGGCCTAGCACAGATACGCAGTATTTT	CASRSGPSTDTQYF
NA	TRBJ2-7	TRBV29-1	NA	TGCAGCGTTGAAGGTGCAGAGAAGGGGGGCTACGAGCAGTACTTC	CSVEGAEKGGYEQYF
TRBD1	TRBJ2-7	TRBV7-9	NA	TGTGCCAGCAGCGTAGGACAGGGGGGAACGTCCTACGAGCAGTACTTC	CASSVGQGGTSYEQYF
TRBD1	TRBJ2-1	TRBV6-5	NA	TGTGCCAGCAGTAGGGACAGGGGGGTTAACAATGAGCAGTTCTTC	CASSRDRGVNNEQFF
NA	TRBJ2-3	TRBV29-1	many	TGCAGCGTTGAGGACGGAACAGATACGCAGTATTTT	CSVEDGTDTQYF